The 24 T cell receptor beta chains presented below share a single source sample, sequenced in a study of CD4 T cell repertoires in COVID-19. The memory T cells were sequenced right after ex vivo isolation, without culture. Libraries were prepared by immunoSEQ multiplex PCR; TCRdb keeps only in-frame clonotypes and omits some of them. Of about 8,400 clones in the sample, 80% to 85% were seen once. The sequencing here drew on effector memory CD4+ T cells from blood, taken before the COVID-19 pandemic. The receptors originated from a human donor who had COVID-19.

J is TRBJ2-3 and V is TRBV7-8; D is possibly TRBD2 (6 bases). Trimming pared 0 bases from V and 2 bases from J, leaving 9 bases between. Germline-derived CDR1 and CDR2 are SGHVS and FQNEAQ. The CDR3 spans 15 residues. The CDR3 loop reads CASSLAGLPTDTQYF. In DNA form, the CDR3 reads TGTGCCAGCAGCTTAGCCGGACTACCCACAGATACGCAGTATTTT. The variable domain in full, completed from reference TRBV7-8 and TRBJ2-3, reads GAGVSQSPRYKVAKRGQDVALRCDPISGHVSLFWYQQALGQGPEFLTYFQNEAQLDKSGLPSDRFFAERPEGSVSTLKIQRTQQEDSAVYLCASSLAGLPTDTQYFGPGTRLTVL.

The chain employs TRBV6-6 and TRBJ2-7; a weak D match, TRBD1 (6 bases). Germline assignment: CDR1 MNHNY and CDR2 SVGAGI (reference sequence). With 3 bases removed from V and 0 bases from J, the gap between germline ends came to 9 bases. The CDR3 loop spans 14 amino acids. The chain's CDR3 is CASSYQGSSYEQYF. In DNA, the CDR3 is TGTGCCAGCAGTTATCAGGGGAGCTCCTACGAGCAGTACTTC.

The chain carries TRBV7-2 and TRBJ2-5; D is unclear. This CDR3 has 12 amino acids. The V end lost 5 bases, the J end lost 7 bases, and 11 bases lay between the germline ends. CDR1 and CDR2 (germline): SGHTA, FQGNSA. The CDR3 reads CASSRSRGTQYF. CDR3 sequence (DNA): TGTGCCAGCAGCCGCAGTCGCGGGACCCAGTACTTC.

The chain carries TRBV7-2 and TRBJ1-2; D unclear. The CDR3 is made up of 14 amino acids. CDR1 SGHTA and CDR2 FQGNSA come from the germline V gene. The V end lost 1 base, the J end lost 0 bases, and 6 bases lay between the germline ends. The CDR3 nucleotides are TGTGCCAGCAGCTTAGGACTCACTAACTATGGCTACACCTTC. Its translation is CASSLGLTNYGYTF.

The rearrangement joins TRBV5-1 to TRBJ1-3; no clear D gene. V lost 0 bases and J 3 bases, leaving 10 bases between the germline ends. CDR1 SGHRS and CDR2 YFSETQ come from the germline V gene. CDR3 size: 15 residues. The CDR3 reads CASSLERPGGNTIYF. The CDR3 DNA follows: TGCGCCAGCAGCTTGGAGCGTCCCGGTGGAAACACCATATATTTT.

CDR3 nucleotide sequence: TGTGCCAGCAGCTCTACCGGGACAGGGGACAATCAGCCCCAGCATTTT. Translating it yields CASSSTGTGDNQPQHF. The chain has TRBV5-4 and TRBJ1-5; 10 nucleotides agree with TRBD1. The CDR3 contains 16 residues. The germline V gene encodes CDR1 SGHNT and CDR2 YYREEE (reference sequence). V was clipped by 3 bases and J by 3 bases; unmatched bases: 6.

The chain joins TRBV11-3 to TRBJ2-5; 7 positions agree with TRBD2. The germline gives CDR1 SGHNT, CDR2 YENEEA. The CDR3 is made up of 15 amino acids. V dropped 4 bases and J dropped 3; count of bases not matched to a gene: 8. The CDR3 sequence is CASSSWAGREETQYF. CDR3 sequence (DNA): TGTGCCAGCAGCTCTTGGGCAGGGAGGGAAGAGACCCAGTACTTC.

The chain combines TRBV6-4 with TRBJ2-1; the D gene is possibly TRBD2 (5 bases). Trimming pared 3 bases from V and 11 bases from J, leaving 8 bases between. This CDR3 spans 11 amino acids. The germline V gene encodes CDR1 MRHNA and CDR2 SNTAGT. CDR3 sequence (DNA): TGTGCCAGCAGTGATAGAGGGCAGCAGTTCTTC. This encodes CASSDRGQQFF.

V is TRBV6-1 and J is TRBJ2-3; TRBD1 might be the D (6 bases). Germline assignment: CDR1 MNHNS and CDR2 SASEGT. The CDR3 runs to 13 residues. V gave up 11 bases and J gave up 6 bases, with 18 bases separating them. CDR3 DNA: TGTGCCGGTCGCAGGGGCATAACGGATACGCAGTATTTT. Protein product: CAGRRGITDTQYF.

V and J are TRBV6-5 and TRBJ1-2; D remains unclear. There are 14 residues in the CDR3. With 6 bases removed from V and 2 bases from J, the gap between germline ends came to 13 bases. Per germline, CDR1 MNHEY and CDR2 SVGAGI. The CDR3 is CASSRATINYGYTF. The CDR3 bases are TGTGCCAGCAGCCGCGCGACTATAAACTATGGCTACACCTTC.

This chain connects TRBV2 to TRBJ1-1; TRBD1 agrees at 7 bases. The CDR3 spans 18 residues. Germline V gives CDR1 SNHLY, CDR2 FYNNEI. Losses at the gene ends were 5 bases for V and 5 bases for J; bases not matched to a gene: 20. The CDR3 DNA follows: TGTGCCAGCAGTTCCACAGGGGCTAGGGCCCCCCGGCCGACTGAAGCTTTCTTT. Amino acids: CASSSTGARAPRPTEAFF.

The chain uses TRBV19 and TRBJ2-3, with TRBD2 identical over 8 bases. The CDR3 is made up of 15 amino acids. J was trimmed by 0 bases and V by 8 bases; bases with no gene match: 7. Germline CDR1 reads LNHDA; CDR2 reads SQIVND (reference sequence). The chain's CDR3 is CASRRGGLSTDTQYF. The CDR3 DNA follows: TGTGCCAGTCGCCGGGGGGGCCTCAGCACAGATACGCAGTATTTT.

The chain employs TRBV10-2 and TRBJ2-3; D is possibly TRBD1 (5 bases). The CDR3 contains 14 residues. Germline CDR1 WSHSY, CDR2 SAAADI. Trimming cost V 5 bases and J 6 bases, with 15 bases left between them. CDR3 loop: CASSKGKVGDTQYF. The DNA of the CDR3 is TGCGCCAGCAGTAAGGGGAAGGTGGGGGATACGCAGTATTTT.

CDR3: CASSSSADTIIDTQYF. CDR3 DNA: TGTGCCAGCAGCTCTTCAGCTGACACCATTATCGATACGCAGTATTTT. The rearrangement uses TRBV11-2 and TRBJ2-3; D not resolved. Germline V gene data show CDR1 as SGHAT and CDR2 as FQNNGV. The V gene lost 4 bases and the J gene lost 6 bases, with 20 bases spanning the gap. The CDR3 is 16 residues long.

The V call is TRBV5-4, the J call TRBJ2-5; 8 bases are shared with TRBD1. The length of the CDR3 is 14 residues. CDR1 SGHNT and CDR2 YYREEE come from the germline V gene (reference sequence). J gave up 2 bases and V 4 bases, and 4 bases lay outside the gene matches. Here the CDR3 DNA reads TGTGCCAGCAGCCCGGGACAGGCGCAAGAGACCCAGTACTTC. It encodes CASSPGQAQETQYF.

The V call is TRBV9, the J call TRBJ2-3, with 14 bases aligning to TRBD2. Germline loops: CDR1 SGDLS, CDR2 YYNGEE. This CDR3 has 18 amino acids. V shed 3 bases and J 0 bases; nucleotides not matched to a gene: 6. The CDR3 nucleotides read TGTGCCAGCAGCGAACGGACTAGCGGGGGGATCAGCACAGATACGCAGTATTTT. Translating it yields CASSERTSGGISTDTQYF.

The chain uses TRBV28 and TRBJ2-7; D unresolved. CDR1 is MDHEN, CDR2 SYDVKM, per germline. Trimming cost V 4 bases and J 0 bases, with 4 bases left between them. The CDR3 is 12 residues long. The CDR3 protein is CASSSVSYEQYF. CDR3 in DNA: TGTGCCAGCAGTTCGGTCTCCTACGAGCAGTACTTC.

The chain couples TRBV28 to TRBJ1-1, with D perhaps matching TRBD1 (6 bases). This CDR3 has 13 amino acids. Germline CDR1 is MDHEN and CDR2 is SYDVKM. The CDR3 region is CGVRGAGVTEAFF. The CDR3 coding sequence is TGTGGTGTACGGGGGGCAGGGGTAACTGAAGCTTTCTTT. Filled out from reference TRBV28 and TRBJ1-1, the complete variable domain reads DVKVTQSSRYLVKRTGEKVFLECVQDMDHENMFWYRQDPGLGLRLIYFSYDVKMKEKGDIPEGYSVSREKKERFSLILESASTNQTSMYLCGVRGAGVTEAFFGQGTRLTVV.

The genes are TRBV11-2 and TRBJ2-4; D unclear. The CDR3 covers 13 residues. Between the trimmed V and J ends, which lost 4 bases and 1 base, there was a span of 5 bases. Per the germline V gene, CDR1 is SGHAT and CDR2 is FQNNGV. The CDR3 here is CASSSGAKNIQYF. CDR3 coding DNA: TGTGCCAGCAGCTCCGGGGCCAAAAACATTCAGTACTTC. The complete variable domain, with remaining parts taken from reference TRBV11-2 and TRBJ2-4, reads EAGVAQSPRYKIIEKRQSVAFWCNPISGHATLYWYQQILGQGPKLLIQFQNNGVVDDSQLPKDRFSAERLKGVDSTLKIQPAKLEDSAVYLCASSSGAKNIQYFGAGTRLSVL.

The chain employs TRBV2 and TRBJ2-3; 12 bases fit TRBD2. Trimming at V came to 6 bases and at J to 0 bases, leaving 7 bases not matched to a gene. The CDR3 is 17 residues long. The V gene's germline CDR1 is SNHLY and CDR2 FYNNEI. The DNA for the CDR3 is TGTGCCAGCAGGACACTAGCGGGGGGATCTAGCACAGATACGCAGTATTTT. As protein: CASRTLAGGSSTDTQYF.

The chain has TRBV7-9 and TRBJ2-3; 8 bases agree with TRBD2. The length of the CDR3 is 17 residues. V lost 1 base, J lost 2 bases, and 8 bases stayed unmatched. Germline-derived CDR1 and CDR2 are SEHNR and FQNEAQ (reference sequence). For the CDR3, the DNA is TGTGCCAGCAGCTTAGGTGGCGGGGGGACCATCACAGATACGCAGTATTTT. Translation: CASSLGGGGTITDTQYF. Full variable domain (outside the CDR3, taken from reference TRBV7-9 and TRBJ2-3): DTGVSQNPRHKITKRGQNVTFRCDPISEHNRLYWYRQTLGQGPEFLTYFQNEAQLEKSRLLSDRFSAERPKGSFSTLEIQRTEQGDSAMYLCASSLGGGGTITDTQYFGPGTRLTVL.

The V call is TRBV2, the J call TRBJ2-7, with a possible D match to TRBD2 (5 bases). Trimming removed 11 bases at V and 3 bases at J, with 17 bases between. The CDR3 consists of 13 residues. Germline CDR1 reads SNHLY; CDR2 reads FYNNEI. DNA for the CDR3: TGTGCCCGCCAGGAGGATACTGGCTACGAGCAGTACTTC. This sequence encodes CARQEDTGYEQYF.

The chain joins TRBV28 to TRBJ1-1, with unresolved D. Looked up from germline, CDR1 is MDHEN and CDR2 is SYDVKM. The V and J ends lost 7 bases and 2 bases respectively, with 11 bases between them. The CDR3 runs to 13 residues. The CDR3 DNA reads as TGTGCCAGCACCCGGGAGAGAAACACTGAAGCTTTCTTT. This sequence encodes CASTRERNTEAFF.

This clone was seen once. The chain recombines TRBV5-1 with TRBJ2-5, with 13 bases matching TRBD2. Germline V gene sequence: CDR1 SGHRS, CDR2 YFSETQ. After removal of 3 bases from V and 5 bases from J, the junction contained 7 bases not matched to a gene. The CDR3 extends over 16 amino acids. CDR3 DNA: TGCGCCAGCAGCTGGTCACCGGGACTAGCGGGGGAGACCCAGTACTTC. This gives the protein CASSWSPGLAGETQYF.